Listed below are T cell receptor beta chains from one sample, sequenced in a study of T cells after yellow fever vaccination. TCRdb processed the 5' RACE reads anew with MiXCR; each CDR3 protein has one entry. The data contain some 500,000 distinct CDR3 sequences, roughly 14% of them seen just once; the ten biggest clones take up over 13%. The sample in question was PBMCs, obtained on the day of the yellow fever booster vaccination. The receptors stem from a man under 40 who received the YFV17D yellow fever vaccine. CDR3s include the opening cysteine and the closing phenylalanine or tryptophan. The D gene is left open where the match is weak. Size is omitted from some rows. Given values are once, few, many or a class for expanded clones.

>TRBV20-1|TRBJ2-1|.|.
CSARDQGQDDGLFF
TGCAGTGCTAGAGATCAGGGGCAGGATGACGGTCTGTTCTTC
>TRBV20-1|TRBJ2-2|.|TRBD2
CSAGAGGSTGELFF
TGCAGTGCCGGAGCGGGAGGTAGCACCGGGGAGCTGTTTTTT
>TRBV28|TRBJ2-1|few|.
CASRAPNSYNEQFF
TGTGCCAGCAGGGCGCCAAATAGCTACAATGAGCAGTTCTTC
>TRBV28|TRBJ2-7|once|.
CASSSSGPRVQYF
TGTGCCAGCAGTTCCTCAGGCCCCCGCGTGCAGTACTTC
>TRBV11-3|TRBJ2-1|few|TRBD2
CASSLDRSSGSYNEQFF
TGTGCCAGCAGCTTAGATCGGTCTAGCGGGAGTTACAATGAGCAGTTCTTC
>TRBV7-2|TRBJ2-7|.|TRBD2
CASSILSGRVYEQYF
TGTGCCAGCAGCATTCTTAGCGGGAGGGTTTACGAGCAGTACTTC
>TRBV12-3/TRBV12-4|TRBJ2-5|.|TRBD2
CASSSSKRGRETQYF
TGTGCCAGCAGTTCCTCCAAGCGGGGAAGAGAGACCCAGTACTTC
>TRBV29-1|TRBJ2-1|few|TRBD1
CSVEWTGLYNEQFF
TGCAGCGTTGAATGGACAGGCCTCTACAATGAGCAGTTCTTC
>TRBV11-2|TRBJ2-7|many|.
CASSSDYEQYF
TGTGCCAGCAGCTCCGATTACGAGCAGTACTTC
>TRBV6-5|TRBJ2-2|.|.
CASSYYGGNTGELFF
TGTGCCAGCAGTTACTACGGGGGCAACACCGGGGAGCTGTTTTTT
>TRBV5-1|TRBJ1-1|.|.
CASSDQRTVNTEAFF
TGCGCCAGCAGCGACCAGCGGACAGTGAACACTGAAGCTTTCTTT
>TRBV24-1|TRBJ1-1|few|.
CATSSDTGTEAFF
TGTGCCACCAGTTCGGACACGGGTACGGAAGCTTTCTTT
>TRBV29-1|TRBJ2-1|few|.
CRDNEQFF
TGCAGGGACAATGAGCAGTTCTTC